Listed below are T cell receptor beta chains from one sample, sequenced in a study of response to subunit inactivated influenza vaccine. From the RT-PCR reads, TCRdb called clonotypes with MiXCR, one entry per CDR3 protein. The sample holds about 540,000 distinct CDR3 sequences, around 21% seen once. These data also featured in a second study, about T cells expressing NK-cell markers.

The source was CD4+ T cells sorted from PBMCs, collected approximately 12 days after vaccination. The receptors stem from a man aged 45 to 65 who received an inactivated influenza vaccine. Each CDR3 is given without its conserved first and last residue. A row's size may be missing; if present it is once, few, many or a size class.

V gene	clone size	J gene	CDR3 protein
TRBV28	-	TRBJ2-5	ASSAPGQGLETQY
TRBV19	few	TRBJ1-1	ASSTDRGTEAF
TRBV15	-	TRBJ1-1	ATSRQDTEAF
TRBV29-1	-	TRBJ1-1	SATTKGGAEAF
TRBV7-3	-	TRBJ2-1	ASSLNPGAVEQF
TRBV5-1	-	TRBJ2-7	ASSLGDRGQEQY
TRBV11-2	-	TRBJ2-3	ASSSTGQGTDTQY
TRBV10-1	-	TRBJ2-3	ASSESVAGLDTQY
TRBV4-3	few	TRBJ1-1	ASSLSQGNSAEAF
TRBV20-1	few	TRBJ2-7	SANDLHRRSSYEQY